A single sample gave rise to the 9 T cell receptor beta chains below, sequenced in a study of blood T cells in healthy people across ages. For the second PCR, which ran for roughly 7 to 11 cycles, a sample-barcoded 5' primer and a J-beta primer mix were used. TCRdb re-derived calls from the 5' RACE reads in MiXCR, one entry per CDR3 protein. This sample has some 1.5 million distinct CDR3 sequences, with roughly 30% found just once. Sample: blood. The receptors here all came from a young woman in good health.

There are a few counts of this clonotype. V and J are TRBV5-1 and TRBJ1-2, with D tentatively TRBD1 (6 bases). CDR1 and CDR2 from the germline V gene are SGHRS and YFSETQ. The CDR3 consists of 15 residues. Between the trimmed V and J ends, which lost 0 bases and 4 bases, there was a span of 13 bases. The CDR3 DNA is TGCGCCAGCAGCTTGGAAGGAGGGGGTGGCTATGGCTACACCTTC. This translates into CASSLEGGGGYGYTF.

This clonotype was counted ten times or more. This chain connects TRBV20-1 to TRBJ2-7; D unclear. The length of the CDR3 is 14 residues. Between the trimmed V and J ends, which lost 1 base and 2 bases, there was a span of 12 bases. Per the germline V gene, CDR1 is DFQATT and CDR2 is SNEGSKA (reference sequence). The DNA of the CDR3 is TGCAGTGCTAGAGGGCTAGTCTCCACCTACGAGCAGTACTTC. This codes for CSARGLVSTYEQYF.

This clonotype has only one observation. The junction differs from germline at one of its ends, possibly a read error. The V call is TRBV29-1, the J call TRBJ1-1, with TRBD1 as a possible D gene (6 bases). The CDR3 sequence is 14 residues long. Germline V CDR1 and CDR2: SQVTM, ANQGSEA. CDR3 region: CSVAGGEENTEAFF. The CDR3 nucleotides read TGCAGTGTTGCGGGGGGCGAGGAGAACACTGAAGCTTTCTTT. Full variable domain (remainder filled in from reference TRBV29-1 and TRBJ1-1): SAVISQKPSRDICQRGTSLTIQCQVDSQVTMMFWYRQQPGQSLTLIATANQGSEATYESGFVIDKFPISRPNLTFSTLTVSNMSPEDSSIYLCSVAGGEENTEAFFGQGTRLTVV.

The J gene is TRBJ2-3, the V gene TRBV7-2; possibly TRBD1 or TRBD2 for D (5 bases each). There are 15 residues in the CDR3. The V end lost 2 bases, the J end lost 2 bases, and 11 bases lay between the germline ends. Germline loops: CDR1 SGHTA, CDR2 FQGNSA. CDR3 in amino acids: CASSLRWGNTDTQYF. The CDR3 DNA is TGTGCCAGCAGCTTAAGGTGGGGGAACACAGATACGCAGTATTTT.

At least ten counts were recorded for this clonotype. The V gene is TRBV29-1, the J gene TRBJ2-5; D possibly uses TRBD1 or TRBD2 (6 bases each). V lost 3 bases to trimming and J lost 5 bases, with 16 bases between them. The CDR3 spans 14 residues. Per the germline V gene, CDR1 is SQVTM and CDR2 is ANQGSEA. CDR3 residues: CSVDGRRGLETQYF. For the CDR3, the DNA is TGCAGCGTTGACGGCCGGAGGGGGTTGGAGACCCAGTACTTC. The full variable domain, in which reference TRBV29-1 and TRBJ2-5 provide the parts outside the CDR3, is SAVISQKPSRDICQRGTSLTIQCQVDSQVTMMFWYRQQPGQSLTLIATANQGSEATYESGFVIDKFPISRPNLTFSTLTVSNMSPEDSSIYLCSVDGRRGLETQYFGPGTRLLVL.

In its sample, this clonotype was seen many times. This chain links TRBV5-1 with TRBJ2-1; 10 bases fit TRBD1. After removal of 4 bases from V and 5 bases from J, the junction contained 18 bases not matched to a gene. Germline CDR1 and CDR2: SGHRS and YFSETQ. The CDR3 is 19 residues long. DNA of the CDR3: TGCGCCAGCAGCGAATCGGGACAGGGGTACATTAGGACGGACAATGAGCAGTTCTTC. Translation gives CASSESGQGYIRTDNEQFF.

J is TRBJ1-1 and V is TRBV4-1, with D hard to call. V was pared by 4 bases and J by 0 bases, with 18 bases between. CDR1 MGHRA and CDR2 YSYEKL come from the germline V gene. CDR3 size: 17 residues. The CDR3 DNA is TGCGCCAGCAGCCCATCGGCGTGGGGTAAGGTGAACACTGAAGCTTTCTTT. Translated, it gives CASSPSAWGKVNTEAFF.

This clonotype was counted many times. The V and J genes are TRBV4-2 and TRBJ2-7, with TRBD2 matching 7 bases. This CDR3 region has 14 residues. V was clipped by 4 bases and J by 2 bases; unmatched bases: 5. CDR1 and CDR2 (germline): LGHNA, YNFKEQ. The CDR3 DNA sequence: TGTGCCAGCAGCCCTGCCCGGGGGGCCTACGAGCAGTACTTC. It is translated as CASSPARGAYEQYF.

In its sample, this clonotype was seen many times. V and J are TRBV12-3 or TRBV12-4 and TRBJ2-6; TRBD1 might be the D (6 bases). The CDR3 sequence is 18 residues long. Trimming took 4 bases from V and 0 from J, leaving 16 bases between them. The CDR3 DNA follows: TGTGCCAGCAGTTCCAGACAGGAGCCAAACTCTGGGGCCAACGTCCTGACTTTC. Translated: CASSSRQEPNSGANVLTF.